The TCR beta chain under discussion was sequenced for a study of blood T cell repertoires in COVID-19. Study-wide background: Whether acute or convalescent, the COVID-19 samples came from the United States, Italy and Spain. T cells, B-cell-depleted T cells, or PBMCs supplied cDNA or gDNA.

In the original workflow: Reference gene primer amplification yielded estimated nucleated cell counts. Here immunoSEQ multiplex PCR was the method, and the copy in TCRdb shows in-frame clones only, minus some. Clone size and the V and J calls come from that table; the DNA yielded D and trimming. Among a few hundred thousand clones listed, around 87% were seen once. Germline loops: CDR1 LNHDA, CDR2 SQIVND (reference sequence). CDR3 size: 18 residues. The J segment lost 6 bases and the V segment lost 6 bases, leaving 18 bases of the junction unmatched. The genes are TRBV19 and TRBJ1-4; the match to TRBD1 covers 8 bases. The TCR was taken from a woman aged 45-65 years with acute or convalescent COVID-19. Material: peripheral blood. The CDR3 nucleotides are TGTGCCAGTAGAAGGACAGGGACGGGCATCGGATCGGATGAAAAACTGTTTTTT. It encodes CASRRTGTGIGSDEKLFF.